In this sample, the clone carrying this TCR beta chain turned up once. The method was immunoSEQ multiplex PCR; TCRdb's version includes in-frame clones alone and lacks a portion of them. The sample records tens of thousands of clones, 90% to 95% being singletons. These data originate in a study of OX40 agonist ivuxolimab in advanced cancers. This sequence was found in an adult with an advanced solid tumor such as melanoma, head and neck, liver or kidney cancer. Here the sequenced sample was CD4+ or CD8+ T cells sorted from blood, taken in a trial of the OX40 agonist ivuxolimab.

The CDR3 bases are TGTGCCAGCAGCTTGTGGGATGGACAGGATAATGAAAAACTGTTTTTT. Translation gives CASSLWDGQDNEKLFF. This chain links TRBV5-4 with TRBJ1-4; 7 bases match TRBD1. CDR3 size: 16 residues. With V trimmed by 1 base and J by 4 bases, 7 bases remained unmatched. Germline CDR1 is SGHNT and CDR2 is YYREEE (reference sequence).